This T cell receptor beta chain derives from a study of molecular identifiers for immune sequencing clone quantification. V was shortened by 6 bases and J by 0 bases, with 18 bases between the two germline ends. Per the germline V gene, CDR1 is DFQATT and CDR2 is SNEGSKA (reference sequence). The CDR3 is 17 amino acids. Note on this clonotype: Possible read error: a much larger clone is one base away.

MiXCR, run by TCRdb on the PCR reads, gives a single entry per CDR3 protein. In the table there are about 640,000 distinct CDR3 sequences, 15% to 20% of which are singletons. This sequence joins TRBV20-1 and TRBJ2-6; possibly TRBD1 for D (5 bases). The sequence was obtained from a human donor in good health. Some libraries in this study had Jurkat cell RNA spiked in. The sample taken for sequencing was naive CD8+ T cells from blood, with Jurkat cell RNA spiked in. The subset here: FACS-sorted CD8+CD4-CCR7+CD45RA+ naive T cells. CDR3 loop: CSARGRERSSGANVLTF. DNA for the CDR3: TGCAGTGCAAGGGGCAGGGAAAGGAGCTCTGGGGCCAACGTCCTGACTTTC.